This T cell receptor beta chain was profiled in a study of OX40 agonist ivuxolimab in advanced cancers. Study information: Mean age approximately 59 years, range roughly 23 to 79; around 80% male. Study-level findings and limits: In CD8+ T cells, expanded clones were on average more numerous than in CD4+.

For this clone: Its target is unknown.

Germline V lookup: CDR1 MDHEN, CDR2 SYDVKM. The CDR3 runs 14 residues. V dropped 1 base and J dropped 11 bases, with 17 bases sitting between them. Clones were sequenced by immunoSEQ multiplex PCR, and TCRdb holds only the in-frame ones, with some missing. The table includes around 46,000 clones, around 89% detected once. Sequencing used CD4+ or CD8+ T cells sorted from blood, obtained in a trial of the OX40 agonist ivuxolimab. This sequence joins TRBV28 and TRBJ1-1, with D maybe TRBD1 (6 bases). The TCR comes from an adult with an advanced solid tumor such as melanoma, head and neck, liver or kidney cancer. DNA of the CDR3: TGTGCCAGCAGTTTATTCGGGACAACGATGTTTGCTTTCTTT. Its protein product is CASSLFGTTMFAFF.